A selection of T cell receptor beta chains follows, all from one sample in a study of CD8+ T cells in alopecia areata. Only in-frame clones appear in the TCRdb table, and some are missing; sequencing was by immunoSEQ multiplex PCR. The data hold over 200,000 clones, with less than 65% observed a single time. Source: CD4+ T cells sorted from blood, taken at week 4, from a patient treated with tofacitinib. The receptors here all came from a human donor with alopecia areata. Each CDR3 is given with its conserved first and last residue. Each record gives: clone size, J gene, D gene, V gene, CDR3 DNA, CDR3 protein. A D gene is named only where the DNA matches it firmly. Clone size appears in some rows only: once, few, many, or a class for an expanded clone.

>-|TRBJ1-5|TRBD1|TRBV5-5
TGTGCCAGCAGCTGGGGACAGGGGGAAGGGCAGCCCCAGCATTTT
CASSWGQGEGQPQHF
>-|TRBJ2-5|TRBD2|TRBV29-1
TGCAGCTCCTCGCTAGCGGGGGCACAAGAGACCCAGTACTTC
CSSSLAGAQETQYF
>-|TRBJ2-5|-|TRBV15
TGTGCCACCAGCAGACAGGGTGGGGAGACCCAGTACTTC
CATSRQGGETQYF
>-|TRBJ2-7|-|TRBV7-2
TGTGCCAGCACATCGACCCCCTCCGCGGGAACGGAGCAGTACTTC
CASTSTPSAGTEQYF
>-|TRBJ2-1|TRBD2|TRBV5-1
TGCGCCAGCAGCTCCCTAGCGGGGGGCTACAATGAGCAGTTCTTC
CASSSLAGGYNEQFF
>-|TRBJ2-3|TRBD2|TRBV4-2
TGTGCCAGCAGCCAAGAGTCCCTAGCGGGGGTGTTAAAGTATTTT
CASSQESLAGVLKYF
>-|TRBJ1-6|-|TRBV11-3
TGTGCCAGCAGCTCCGGAGGGACCTATAATTCACCCCTCCACTTT
CASSSGGTYNSPLHF
>few|TRBJ2-5|-|TRBV15
TGTGCCACCAGCAGACCGGAGTGGTACCAAGAGACCCAGTACTTC
CATSRPEWYQETQYF
>-|TRBJ1-5|-|TRBV7-3
TGTGCCCCCCAAGGGGATCTGAGCAATCAGCCCCAGCATTTT
CAPQGDLSNQPQHF
>few|TRBJ2-3|TRBD1|TRBV4-2
TGTGCCAGCAGCCAAGAGGGGGACAGTCGCACAGATACGCAGTATTTT
CASSQEGDSRTDTQYF
>-|TRBJ1-1|-|TRBV29-1
TGCATCACATCGGGTGGGCAGTCGAACACTGAAGCTTTCTTT
CITSGGQSNTEAFF
>-|TRBJ1-5|-|TRBV6-5
TGTGCCAGCAGTTACTCTGCGGGCCAGCCCCAGCATTTT
CASSYSAGQPQHF
>-|TRBJ1-6|TRBD1|TRBV5-1
TGCGCCAGCAGCTCGAACAGGGGATCTAATTCACCCCTCCACTTT
CASSSNRGSNSPLHF
>-|TRBJ2-5|-|TRBV7-2
TGTGCCAGCAGCTTAGGGGGACTTCCACTTCAAGAGACCCAGTACTTC
CASSLGGLPLQETQYF
>few|TRBJ2-2|-|TRBV30
TGTGCCTGGAGTTCCTCAGCGTGGGACAAGAACACCGGGGAGCTGTTTTTT
CAWSSSAWDKNTGELFF
>few|TRBJ2-5|TRBD2|TRBV15
TGTGCCACCAGCAGAGCGGGACTAGTGGAGACCCAGTACTTC
CATSRAGLVETQYF
>few|TRBJ1-5|-|TRBV2
TGTGCCAGCGGCCACCAAGGGACAAACAATCAGCCCCAGCATTTT
CASGHQGTNNQPQHF
>-|TRBJ2-1|-|TRBV10-3
TGTGCCATCAGTGAGTCACGGGCTAGTCATTACAATGAGCAGTTCTTC
CAISESRASHYNEQFF
>-|TRBJ2-7|TRBD1|TRBV29-1
TGCAGCGTTGCAGGGGGAAACTCCTACGAGCAGTACTTC
CSVAGGNSYEQYF
>-|TRBJ1-6|-|TRBV5-4
TGTGCCAGCAGCTTGGGAGGGGCAGGGACTGTGTCCCTCCACTTT
CASSLGGAGTVSLHF
>-|TRBJ2-7|-|TRBV7-9
TGTGCCAGCAGCACTACCCCCCCCCACGAGCAGTACTTC
CASSTTPPHEQYF
>few|TRBJ2-7|-|TRBV5-1
TGCGCCAGCAGCTCGACAGTCTACGAGCAGTACTTC
CASSSTVYEQYF
>-|TRBJ1-1|-|TRBV9
TGTGCCAGCAGCCAAAGCCAGAACACTGAAGCTTTCTTT
CASSQSQNTEAFF
>few|TRBJ1-1|TRBD1|TRBV29-1
TGCAGCGTGGCCGGGACAGGGGTAACTGAAGCTTTCTTT
CSVAGTGVTEAFF
>-|TRBJ1-2|-|TRBV5-1
TGCGCCAGCAGCTTGGACTCGATCTATGGCTACACCTTC
CASSLDSIYGYTF
>-|TRBJ1-3|-|TRBV30
TGTGCCTGGAATCTTATCTCTGGAAACACCATATATTTT
CAWNLISGNTIYF
>-|TRBJ2-6|-|TRBV19
TGTGCCAGTAGGGACCCCGGGGACCCCTCTGGGGCCAACGTCCTGACTTTC
CASRDPGDPSGANVLTF
>few|TRBJ1-2|-|TRBV9
TGTGCCAGCAGCCAAACGGGGGGAGGGTACTATGGCTACACCTTC
CASSQTGGGYYGYTF
>-|TRBJ1-1|TRBD1|TRBV30
TGTGCCTGGAGTGTGGACAGGGTAGCTTTCTTT
CAWSVDRVAFF
>-|TRBJ1-2|TRBD1|TRBV5-4
TGTGCCAGCAGCCTCCGGACAGGGGGCAACTATGGCTACACCTTC
CASSLRTGGNYGYTF
>many|TRBJ2-2|-|TRBV5-1
TGCGCCAGCAGCTTGGCCGGAGGGGCCGGGGAGCTGTTTTTT
CASSLAGGAGELFF
>-|TRBJ2-7|-|TRBV7-2
TGTGCCAGCCGATCGAAAGGCGACAGTTACGAGCAGTACTTC
CASRSKGDSYEQYF
>-|TRBJ1-5|-|TRBV7-9
TGTGCCAGCAGCTTAGGGGGACGGCAGCCCCAGCATTTT
CASSLGGRQPQHF
>-|TRBJ1-5|-|TRBV6-5
TGTGCCAGCAGTTACTCGAGGCCGGGGCCCCAGCATTTT
CASSYSRPGPQHF
>few|TRBJ2-3|-|TRBV25-1
TGTGCCAGCAGTGTCTCTGGGGCAGATACGCAGTATTTT
CASSVSGADTQYF
>few|TRBJ1-5|-|TRBV4-1
TGCGCCAGCAGCCAAGATAGGCAGGTTCCCCAGCCCCAGCATTTT
CASSQDRQVPQPQHF
>-|TRBJ1-1|TRBD1|TRBV5-1
TGCGCCAGCAGCTTGACAGGGGACACTGAAGCTTTCTTT
CASSLTGDTEAFF
>-|TRBJ2-3|-|TRBV11-2
TGTGCCAGCAGCTTAGCGGCGCTAGCCTCTAGCACAGATACGCAGTATTTT
CASSLAALASSTDTQYF
>few|TRBJ1-2|-|TRBV9
TGTGCCAGCAGCGTAGGGGCCAAGGATGGCCACACCTTC
CASSVGAKDGHTF
>-|TRBJ2-3|TRBD2|TRBV9
TGTGCCAGCAGCGTTAGCGGGGGGCACCCAGATACGCAGTATTTT
CASSVSGGHPDTQYF
>-|TRBJ2-5|-|TRBV4-2
TGTGCCAGCAGCCAAGATGGCGGGGCTAGGGAGACCCAGTACTTC
CASSQDGGARETQYF
>-|TRBJ2-7|-|TRBV5-6
TGTGCCAGCAGCCTTCTGGACTCCTACGAGCAGTACTTC
CASSLLDSYEQYF
>-|TRBJ2-7|-|TRBV5-1
TGCGCCAGCAGCTTGGATGACAGGACGCAGTACTTC
CASSLDDRTQYF
>-|TRBJ2-3|-|TRBV9
TGTGCCAGCAGCGTAGGTCTGGGTAGCACAGATACGCAGTATTTT
CASSVGLGSTDTQYF
>-|TRBJ2-3|-|TRBV4-2
TGTGCCAGCAGCCTTGCAACAGATACGCAGTATTTT
CASSLATDTQYF
>few|TRBJ2-7|-|TRBV10-3
TGTGCCATCAGTGAGGGGGGAGTAGACGAGCAGTACTTC
CAISEGGVDEQYF
>-|TRBJ2-2|TRBD2|TRBV15
TGTGCCACCAGCAGAGGACTAGGACTAGCGCCGGGGGCCGGGGAGCTGTTTTTT
CATSRGLGLAPGAGELFF
>-|TRBJ2-2|TRBD2|TRBV4-3
TGCGCCAGCAGCCAGACGGGGACTATTTATACCGGGGAGCTGTTTTTT
CASSQTGTIYTGELFF
>-|TRBJ1-1|-|TRBV6-5
TGTGCCAGCAGCCCGGCCGGAGGGGGGAACACTGAAGCTTTCTTT
CASSPAGGGNTEAFF
>few|TRBJ1-5|-|TRBV19
TGTGCCAGTCATAGGGGAAATCAGCCCCAGCATTTT
CASHRGNQPQHF
>-|TRBJ1-2|TRBD1|TRBV6-6
TGTGCCAGCAGATTACTCGGGACAGGGGGCGAGAATGGCTACACCTTC
CASRLLGTGGENGYTF
>-|TRBJ2-7|-|TRBV30
TGTGCCTGGAGTGGAGGGGTCGAGCAGTACTTC
CAWSGGVEQYF
>-|TRBJ2-5|-|TRBV6-5
TGTGCCAGCACTACGCCAGGGGAAGGGGAGACCCAGTACTTC
CASTTPGEGETQYF
>-|TRBJ2-6|-|TRBV19
TGTGCCAGTAAAGCAGGGGCAACTGGGGCCAACGTCCTGACTTTC
CASKAGATGANVLTF
>-|TRBJ2-7|-|TRBV29-1
TGCAGCGTTGGGGAGACACCATACGAGCAGTACTTC
CSVGETPYEQYF
>-|TRBJ2-5|TRBD1|TRBV15
TGTGCCACCAGCAGAGAAGAGGACAGGAAAGGAGAGACCCAGTACTTC
CATSREEDRKGETQYF
>-|TRBJ1-5|TRBD1|TRBV6-5
TGTGCCAGCAGTAAGACAGGGTCCTGGGGTCAGCCCCAGCATTTT
CASSKTGSWGQPQHF
>-|TRBJ2-3|TRBD1|TRBV5-1
TGCGCCAGCAGCTTGGCAGGGACAGAGAGAGATACGCAGTATTTT
CASSLAGTERDTQYF
>-|TRBJ2-7|TRBD1|TRBV11-2
TGTGCCAGCAGCTCCAGGGGGTCCTACGAGCAGTACTTC
CASSSRGSYEQYF
>-|TRBJ1-1|-|TRBV19
TGTGCCAGCGCCGGGACCTCAAGAGAAGCTTTCTTT
CASAGTSREAFF